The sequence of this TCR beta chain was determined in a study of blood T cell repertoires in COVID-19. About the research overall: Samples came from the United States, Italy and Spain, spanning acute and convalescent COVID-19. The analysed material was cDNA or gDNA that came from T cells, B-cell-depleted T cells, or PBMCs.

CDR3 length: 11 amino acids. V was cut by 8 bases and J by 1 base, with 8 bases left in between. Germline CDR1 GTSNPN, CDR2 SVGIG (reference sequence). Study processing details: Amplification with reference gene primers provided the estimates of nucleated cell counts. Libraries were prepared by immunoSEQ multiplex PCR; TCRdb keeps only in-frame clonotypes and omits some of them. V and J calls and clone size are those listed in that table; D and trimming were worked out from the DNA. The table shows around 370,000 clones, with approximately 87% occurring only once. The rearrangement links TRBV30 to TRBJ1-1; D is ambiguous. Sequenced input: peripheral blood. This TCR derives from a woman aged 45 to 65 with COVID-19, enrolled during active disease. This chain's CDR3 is CARSGNTEAFF. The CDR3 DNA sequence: TGTGCCCGCTCGGGGAACACTGAAGCTTTCTTT.